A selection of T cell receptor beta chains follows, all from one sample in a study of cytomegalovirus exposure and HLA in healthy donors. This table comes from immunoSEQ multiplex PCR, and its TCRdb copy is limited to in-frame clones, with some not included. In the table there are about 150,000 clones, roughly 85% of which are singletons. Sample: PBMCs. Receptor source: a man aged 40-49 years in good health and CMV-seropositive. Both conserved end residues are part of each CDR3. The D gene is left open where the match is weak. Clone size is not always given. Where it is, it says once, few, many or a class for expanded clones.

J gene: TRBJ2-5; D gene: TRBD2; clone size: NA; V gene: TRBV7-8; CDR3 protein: CASSLARTSGSQETQYF; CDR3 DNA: TGTGCCAGCAGCTTAGCGCGCACTAGCGGGTCACAAGAGACCCAGTACTTC
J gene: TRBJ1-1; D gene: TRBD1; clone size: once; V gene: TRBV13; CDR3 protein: CASSFLTGVNTEAFF; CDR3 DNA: TGTGCCAGCAGCTTTCTAACAGGGGTAAATACTGAAGCTTTCTTT
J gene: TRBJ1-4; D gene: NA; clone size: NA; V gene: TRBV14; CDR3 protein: CASSQVSGNEKLFF; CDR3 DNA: TGTGCCAGCAGCCAAGTTTCAGGGAATGAAAAACTGTTTTTT
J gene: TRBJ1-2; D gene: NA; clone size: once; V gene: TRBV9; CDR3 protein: CACSVGGDNYGYTF; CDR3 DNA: TGTGCCTGCAGCGTAGGAGGAGATAACTATGGCTACACCTTC
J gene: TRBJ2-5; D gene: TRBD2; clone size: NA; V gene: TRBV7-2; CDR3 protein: CASSLIWMPSGQETQYF; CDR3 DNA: TGTGCCAGCAGCTTAATTTGGATGCCTAGCGGACAAGAGACCCAGTACTTC
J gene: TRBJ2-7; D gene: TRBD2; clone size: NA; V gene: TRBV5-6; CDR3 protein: CASSLPSGSYEQYF; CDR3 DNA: TGTGCCAGCAGCTTGCCTAGCGGCTCCTACGAGCAGTACTTC
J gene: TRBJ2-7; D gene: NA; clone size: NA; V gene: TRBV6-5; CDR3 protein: CASSADNYEQYF; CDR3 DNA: TGTGCCAGCAGTGCCGACAACTACGAGCAGTACTTC
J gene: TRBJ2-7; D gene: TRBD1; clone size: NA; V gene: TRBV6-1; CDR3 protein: CASRDRGAGREQYF; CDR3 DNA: TGTGCCAGCCGGGACAGGGGCGCTGGTCGCGAGCAGTACTTC
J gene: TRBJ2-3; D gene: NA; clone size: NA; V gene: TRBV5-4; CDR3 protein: CASTQGTGHTDTQYF; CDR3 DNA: TGTGCCAGCACCCAGGGAACAGGACACACAGATACGCAGTATTTT
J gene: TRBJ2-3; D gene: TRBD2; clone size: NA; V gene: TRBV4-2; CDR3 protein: CASSQATGLGKTDTQYF; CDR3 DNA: TGTGCCAGCAGCCAAGCCACCGGACTAGGGAAGACAGATACGCAGTATTTT
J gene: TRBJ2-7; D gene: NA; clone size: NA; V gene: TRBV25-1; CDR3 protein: CARSEFGVGYEQYF; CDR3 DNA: TGTGCCCGCAGTGAATTCGGAGTAGGCTACGAGCAGTACTTC
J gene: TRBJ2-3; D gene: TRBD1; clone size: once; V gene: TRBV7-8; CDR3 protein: CASSVGQGGADTQYF; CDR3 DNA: TGTGCCAGCAGCGTGGGACAGGGGGGGGCAGATACGCAGTATTTT
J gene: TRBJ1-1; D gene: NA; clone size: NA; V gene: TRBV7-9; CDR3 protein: CASSLVHSTEAFF; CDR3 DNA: TGTGCCAGCAGCCTCGTTCACAGCACTGAAGCTTTCTTT
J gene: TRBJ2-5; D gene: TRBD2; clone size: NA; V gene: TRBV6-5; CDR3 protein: CASSVRLAEETQYF; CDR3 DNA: TGTGCCAGCAGCGTTAGACTAGCGGAAGAGACCCAGTACTTC
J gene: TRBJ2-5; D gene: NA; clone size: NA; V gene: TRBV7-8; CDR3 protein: CASSLGRNRETQYF; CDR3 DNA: TGTGCCAGCAGCTTAGGGCGGAACCGGGAGACCCAGTACTTC